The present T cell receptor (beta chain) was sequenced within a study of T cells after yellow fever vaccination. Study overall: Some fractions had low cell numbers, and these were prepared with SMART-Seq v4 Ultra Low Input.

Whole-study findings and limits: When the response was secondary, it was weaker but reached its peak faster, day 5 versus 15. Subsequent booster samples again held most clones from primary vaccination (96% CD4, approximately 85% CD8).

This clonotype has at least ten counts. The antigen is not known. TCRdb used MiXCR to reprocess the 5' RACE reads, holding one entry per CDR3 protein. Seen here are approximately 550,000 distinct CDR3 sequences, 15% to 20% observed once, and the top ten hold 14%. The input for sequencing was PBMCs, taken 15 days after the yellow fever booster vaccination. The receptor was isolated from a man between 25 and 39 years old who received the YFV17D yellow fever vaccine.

The CDR3 loop reads CASRQAVGYTF. CDR3 sequence (DNA): TGTGCCAGCAGACAGGCCGTTGGCTACACCTTC. This chain connects TRBV12-3 or TRBV12-4 to TRBJ1-2; TRBD1 is a possible D gene (5 bases). The CDR3 extends over 11 amino acids. V gave up 6 bases and J gave up 7 bases, with 9 bases separating them.